This entry is about one TCR beta chain. What it binds is unknown. Repertoires were generated with immunoSEQ multiplex PCR, while TCRdb's copy carries only in-frame clones and drops some. The table has about 28,000 clones, approximately 85% seen once. This specimen comes from a study of OX40 agonist ivuxolimab in advanced cancers. Whole-study results and caveats: Also showing low normalized T-cell clonal expansion were some of the nonresponders.

The germline V gene encodes CDR1 SGHTA and CDR2 FQGNSA. CDR3 size: 17 residues. The V gene end was trimmed by 0 bases and the J gene end by 3 bases; junction bases not matched to a gene: 8. The starting material was CD4+ or CD8+ T cells sorted from blood, obtained in a trial of the OX40 agonist ivuxolimab. The receptor's source is an adult with an advanced solid tumor such as melanoma, head and neck, liver or kidney cancer. The chain joins TRBV7-2 to TRBJ2-1; 7 bases match TRBD2. Here the CDR3 DNA reads TGTGCCAGCAGCTTAGCGCACTTCAAGCGGGGCTACAATGAGCAGTTCTTC. Translated, it gives CASSLAHFKRGYNEQFF.